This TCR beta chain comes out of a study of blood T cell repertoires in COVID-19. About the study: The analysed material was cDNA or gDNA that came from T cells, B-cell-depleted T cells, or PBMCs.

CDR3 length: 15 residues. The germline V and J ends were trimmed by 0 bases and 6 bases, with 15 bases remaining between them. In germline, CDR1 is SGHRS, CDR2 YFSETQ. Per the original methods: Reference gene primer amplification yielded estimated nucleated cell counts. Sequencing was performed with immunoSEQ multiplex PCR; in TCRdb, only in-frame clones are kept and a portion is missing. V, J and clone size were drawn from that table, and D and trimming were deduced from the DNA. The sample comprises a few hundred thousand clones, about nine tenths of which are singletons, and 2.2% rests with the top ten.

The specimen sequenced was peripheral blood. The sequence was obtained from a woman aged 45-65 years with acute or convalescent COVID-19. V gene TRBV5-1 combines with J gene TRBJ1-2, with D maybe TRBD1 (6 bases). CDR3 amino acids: CASSLGAGAPDGYTF. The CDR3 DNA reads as TGCGCCAGCAGCTTGGGGGCGGGGGCTCCGGATGGCTACACCTTC.